This paragraph reports one T cell receptor beta chain. Per the study methods: For nucleated cells, counts were estimated from reference gene primer amplification. Here immunoSEQ multiplex PCR was the method, and the copy in TCRdb shows in-frame clones only, minus some. V and J calls plus clone size are reproduced from that table; the DNA served to infer D and trimming. The sample contains approximately 170,000 clones, more than 85% of which appear only once. The source of the sample is a study of blood T cell repertoires in COVID-19. Study details: T cells, B-cell-depleted T cells, or PBMCs provided the cDNA or gDNA that served as material.

Trimming pared 2 bases from V and 3 bases from J, leaving 11 bases between. CDR3 length equals 15 residues. From germline, CDR1 is MDHEN and CDR2 SYDVKM. The sequence derives from a woman at least 80 years old in a cohort sampled during active or convalescent COVID-19. This rearrangement joins TRBV28 to TRBJ1-5; D might be TRBD1 (5 bases). The sequencing input was peripheral blood. Written as DNA, the CDR3 is TGTGCCAGCAGTTTAAGACAGTCCGACAATCAGCCCCAGCATTTT. Translation: CASSLRQSDNQPQHF. The entire variable domain, with the rest obtained from reference TRBV28 and TRBJ1-5, is as follows: DVKVTQSSRYLVKRTGEKVFLECVQDMDHENMFWYRQDPGLGLRLIYFSYDVKMKEKGDIPEGYSVSREKKERFSLILESASTNQTSMYLCASSLRQSDNQPQHFGDGTRLSIL.